This record concerns one T cell receptor (beta chain) sequence. The target antigen is unknown. Sampled while nominally healthy, donors likely had unrecorded immune exposures. The entry originates in a study of cytomegalovirus exposure and HLA in healthy donors. Whole-study findings and limits: Relative to the approximately 700-donor mean, N-insertions were reportedly fewer in an Asian-associated ancestry cluster in a later analysis. A highly shared variant cluster was judged a likely technical artifact.

PCR involved 60 Vbeta and 13 Jbeta primers. The protocol was immunoSEQ multiplex PCR, while the TCRdb copy is restricted to in-frame clones and leaves out a portion. The sample carries fewer than 40,000 clones, 75% to 90% recorded once. With V trimmed by 9 bases and J by 7 bases, 9 bases remained unmatched. The germline V gene encodes CDR1 SEHNR and CDR2 FQNEAQ (reference sequence). The CDR3 loop spans 14 amino acids. This chain links TRBV7-9 with TRBJ1-6; 7 positions match TRBD1. This TCR derives from a woman aged 40 to 50 in good health and CMV-seropositive. The sequenced material came from PBMCs. CDR3 in amino acids: CASQLGQENSPLHF. CDR3 DNA sequence: TGTGCCAGTCAACTCGGACAGGAGAATTCACCCCTCCACTTT.